This note documents a single TCR beta chain sequence. Its antigen is unidentified. This specimen comes from a study of chemoradiotherapy in HPV16-positive cancers. The study's findings and limits: During treatment, candidate HPV-specific clones and E7-related motifs expanded in tumor. HPV-responsive T-cell expansion during chemoradiotherapy was linked to improved recurrence-free survival in HPV16-positive patients.

This CDR3 region has 15 residues. Germline V gene sequence: CDR1 SGDLS, CDR2 YYNGEE. V gave up 5 bases and J gave up 3 bases, with 16 bases separating them. Generated by immunoSEQ multiplex PCR, the TCRdb table keeps only in-frame clones and is missing some. Of about 35,000 clones listed, about 80% are singletons. This receptor was identified in a human donor with HPV-associated anogenital cancer. The chain couples TRBV9 to TRBJ2-3, with D maybe TRBD2 (6 bases). Source: blood, taken from a patient who underwent chemoradiotherapy. The CDR3 here is CASSFAGLPTDTQYF. The CDR3 nucleotides are TGTGCCAGCAGTTTCGCGGGACTCCCAACAGATACGCAGTATTTT.